This TCR beta chain originates from a study of T cell repertoires in cytomegalovirus infection. About the research overall: Public TCR beta signatures indicated both CMV infection and matching HLA type.

This CDR3 is built from 14 residues. General study results and limits: Identification of carriers of CMV plus the relevant HLA was performed using cumulative public TCR beta family frequency. Ex vivo, HLA-C-restricted CMV-specific TCR beta clonotypes prevailed over the rest of the response.

At least ten counts were recorded for this clonotype. Its antigen remains unidentified. One junction end does not reproduce the germline sequence, and a read error may be involved. Via MiXCR, TCRdb re-called the reads, giving one row per CDR3 protein. The table shows 560,000 or so distinct CDR3 sequences, with 16% occurring only once. This TCR was recovered from a human donor in good health (CMV status not recorded). Some clones in this sample may be carry-over from other donors' samples. Input material: CD8+ T cells from PBMCs. The chain is built from TRBV12-3 or TRBV12-4 and TRBJ2-5; D is possibly TRBD1 (6 bases). The CDR3 bases are TGTGCCAGCAGTTTAGGGGGGCTCGGGCAGGATTCGGACTTC. Translated, it gives CASSLGGLGQDSDF.